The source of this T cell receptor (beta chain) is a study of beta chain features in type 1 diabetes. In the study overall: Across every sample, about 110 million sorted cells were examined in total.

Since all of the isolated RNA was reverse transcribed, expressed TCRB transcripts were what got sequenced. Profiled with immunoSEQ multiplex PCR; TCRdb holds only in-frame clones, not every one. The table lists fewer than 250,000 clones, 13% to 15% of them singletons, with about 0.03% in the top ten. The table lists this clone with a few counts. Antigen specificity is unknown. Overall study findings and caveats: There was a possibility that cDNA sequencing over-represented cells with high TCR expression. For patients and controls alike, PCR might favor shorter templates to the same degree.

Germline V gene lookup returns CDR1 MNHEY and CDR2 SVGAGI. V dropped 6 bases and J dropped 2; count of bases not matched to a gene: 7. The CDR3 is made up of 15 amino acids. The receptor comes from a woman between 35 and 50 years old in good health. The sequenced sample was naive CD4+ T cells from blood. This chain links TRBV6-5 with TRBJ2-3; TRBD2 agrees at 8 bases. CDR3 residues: CASRFSGGPTDTQYF. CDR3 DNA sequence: TGTGCCAGCAGGTTTTCGGGGGGGCCCACAGATACGCAGTATTTT.